This T cell receptor beta chain was observed in a study of shared clonotypes between healthy human individuals. Study-level findings and limits: Some naive CD4 clonotypes, roughly 4.7%, turned up in common across a handful of donors.

Assay execution took place at the deep level. In replicate PCRs of sorted subsets, about 190 ng DNA, roughly 27,000 T cell genomes, was used. Using immunoSEQ multiplex PCR, the repertoire was profiled, and TCRdb retains in-frame clones only, with some absent. The sample holds some 1 million clones; around four fifths are singletons and the top ten take roughly 1.4%. Concerning this clone itself: The target antigen is unknown.

The germline CDR1 and CDR2 sequences are MNHEY and SMNVEV (reference sequence). This CDR3 has 16 residues. V lost 5 bases, J lost 6 bases, and 9 bases stayed unmatched. Every one of the donors was a Caucasian adult that lived in Nashville, Tennessee. This receptor was identified in a man aged 18 to 30 in good health. V usage is TRBV27 and J usage is TRBJ2-1, with 11 bases aligning to TRBD2. Sequenced: memory CD4+ T cells sorted from blood. The sample's subset: CD45RA-negative fraction. CDR3 DNA: TGTGCCAGCAGTATCGATAGCGGGGGGGCTGTCAATGAGCAGTTCTTC. This codes for CASSIDSGGAVNEQFF.